This TCR beta chain was sequenced in a study of T cell repertoires in cytomegalovirus infection. Study-wide context: The authors used CMV epitopes that were HLA-C-restricted (recently identified) and HLA-B-restricted (well studied). Study-level findings and limits: HLA-C-restricted, CMV-specific TCR beta clonotypes were dominant ex vivo.

CDR3 size: 10 residues. Per the germline V gene, CDR1 is SGDLS and CDR2 is YYNGEE. Trimming removed 4 bases at V and 4 bases at J, with 2 bases between. TCRdb analysed the reads with MiXCR anew, one entry per CDR3 protein. The sample holds about 900,000 distinct CDR3 sequences, around a third seen once. In this sample, this clonotype turned up a few times. Its antigen is still unknown. The specimen was cultured CD8+ T cells from PBMCs, collected from culture after CMV antigen stimulation. This sequence originates from a human donor in good health (CMV status not recorded). Some clones in this sample may be carry-over from other donors' samples. This chain links TRBV9 with TRBJ1-1, with D hard to call. CDR3 DNA sequence: TGTGCCAGCAGCCCCACTGAAGCTTTCTTT. This translates into CASSPTEAFF.